This T cell receptor (beta chain) was recorded in a study of blood T cell repertoires in COVID-19. In the study overall: Material from acute and convalescent COVID-19 was sourced from the United States, Italy and Spain.

Some clones are missing from TCRdb's copy, which holds only in-frame ones; the method was immunoSEQ multiplex PCR. The sample has roughly 200,000 clones; about 80% are singletons. The CDR3 has 17 amino acids. From germline, CDR1 is LNHDA and CDR2 SQIVND (reference sequence). Trimming cost V 4 bases and J 4 bases, with 19 bases left between them. Sample: peripheral blood. This TCR came from a man aged 55-75 years with acute or convalescent COVID-19. The chain uses TRBV19 and TRBJ2-2; D is possibly TRBD1 (6 bases). This chain's CDR3 is CASSTGTPLFGTGELFF. DNA for the CDR3: TGTGCCAGTAGTACCGGGACACCGTTGTTTGGCACCGGGGAGCTGTTTTTT.